This T cell receptor beta chain originates from a study of blood T cell repertoires in COVID-19 (dated by TCRdb to 2018 to 2020). As for the study more broadly: Samples from collaborators originated in the United States, Italy and Spain and spanned both the acute and convalescent phases of COVID-19. The material from the prospective study consisted of cDNA or gDNA derived from T cells, B-cell-depleted T cells, or PBMCs. Deeply sampled blood TCRbeta repertoires from subjects exposed to, actively infected with, or recovered from COVID-19 were included in the dataset. The repertoires were made available in a free public database intended to serve as a resource for research on the immune response to SARS-CoV-2. Samples came from the ongoing ImmuneRACE study (first 160 participants) plus 1,254 subjects from 6 global collaborators. Nearly every sample came with metadata listing a de-identified subject ID, COVID-19 status, age in years and sex. Where available, HLA class I and class II types were obtained from metadata supplied by the sample provider rather than from assay-based typing.

Beyond this particular receptor, the publication reports: The amount of clinical and demographic metadata varied by source and participant and was provided uncurated.

TCRbeta CDR3 regions were amplified from genomic DNA using the immunoSEQ Assay, a bias-controlled multiplex PCR. Regarding the original processing steps: Nucleated cell counts per sample were estimated from amplification of reference gene primers within the assay. To quantify the absolute abundance of each unique TCRbeta CDR3 rearrangement, sequence reads were collapsed and filtered. For each sample, productive Simpson clonality was calculated as the square root of Simpson's diversity index over productive rearrangements. The source is immuneACCESS, and TCRdb retained only in-frame sequences with V and J called. Part of the clones is not carried over; for the studies checked, unresolved V genes explain less than half of this, and the remainder is unexplained. V and J calls and clone size come straight from that table; D and trimming were deduced from the DNA. For this sample there are some 150,000 clones; around 83% appear just once. 7% to 10% of the sample is taken by the ten largest.

CDR1 MRHNA and CDR2 SNTAGT are derived from the germline V gene. Trimming costs V 5 bases and J 0 bases, and their ends lie 11 bases apart. From cysteine to phenylalanine, the CDR3 is 15 amino acids long. Left in the record is the CDR3 DNA by itself, 45 bases read in frame from the first base. The collaborating institutions used their own protocols to collect whole blood in K2EDTA tubes. For TCRbeta analysis, collaborator samples were shipped as frozen whole blood, as isolated PBMCs, or as DNA extracted from either sample type. As for this clone: It lacks a known antigen. One base away there is no much larger clone; base qualities are not given.

Sequencing was performed on peripheral blood. This TCR was recovered from a woman in her sixties or seventies with acute or convalescent COVID-19. The chain couples TRBV6-4 to TRBJ1-5; 6 matching bases give a weak D call of TRBD1. The CDR3 protein: CASSKDSPSNQPQHF. The DNA is TGTGCCAGCAGTAAGGACAGTCCTAGCAATCAGCCCCAGCATTTT.